This T cell receptor beta chain appears in the sequencing data of a study of T cells in localized non-small cell lung cancer. The CDR3 totals 16 residues. V gave up 4 bases and J gave up 2 bases; unmatched junction bases: 1. In germline, CDR1 is SNHLY, CDR2 FYNNEI. With respect to this clone: The target antigen is unknown.

Study conclusions and caveats: Adjacent uninvolved lung had the highest clonality, suggesting focused antigen responses.

The table came from immunoSEQ multiplex PCR; TCRdb's copy has only in-frame clones and leaves some out. Of about 59,000 clones listed, roughly 90% are singletons. The TCR originated in a woman aged 40-69 years with stage I lung adenocarcinoma. The V and J genes are TRBV2 and TRBJ2-6; TRBD1 agrees at 11 bases. The sample consisted of peripheral blood, taken before any cancer treatment. CDR3 sequence: CASSGTGGPGANVLTF. CDR3 coding DNA: TGTGCCAGCAGTGGGACAGGGGGCCCTGGGGCCAACGTCCTGACTTTC.